This TCR beta chain was sequenced in a study of regulatory T cells in long-lasting Graves disease. In its sample, this clonotype was seen many times. Arm-PCR with iRepertoire HTBI primers amplified the CDR3 regions for these TCR beta libraries. TCRdb passed the multiplex PCR reads through MiXCR, listing each CDR3 protein once. The table records some 490,000 distinct CDR3 sequences, about 11% of them present only once. CDR1 is DFQATT, CDR2 SNEGSKA, per germline (reference sequence). The junction had 6 bases not matched to a gene; V was cut back by 3 bases and J by 7 bases. This CDR3 comprises 13 residues. Specified time point: newly diagnosed GD, antithyroid drugs for less than 3 months. There was RNA extracted from PBMCs, and the TCR library was made from it. Separately, the same data were catalogued under a study of T cells in Graves' hyperthyroidism and ophthalmopathy.

The chain is built from TRBV20-1 and TRBJ1-1; 9 bases match TRBD1. This specimen consisted of peripheral blood mononuclear cells (PBMCs), obtained at new diagnosis, from a patient treated with antithyroid drugs. The TCR comes from a woman aged 25 to 39 with Graves disease. The CDR3 is CSARTGGDFEAFF. In DNA, the CDR3 is TGCAGTGCTAGGACAGGGGGGGATTTTGAAGCTTTCTTT.